This record looks at one TCR beta chain sequence and its context. The data were obtained in a study of blood T cell repertoires in COVID-19. On the study more broadly: Collection of acute and convalescent COVID-19 samples took place in the United States, Italy and Spain. T cells, B-cell-depleted T cells, or PBMCs supplied cDNA or gDNA.

Data came from immunoSEQ multiplex PCR; TCRdb stores just in-frame clones and leaves some out. The sample holds under 250,000 clones, 84% seen once. Unmatched junction bases numbered 2, after V lost 4 bases and J lost 3 bases. The germline CDR1 and CDR2 sequences are MDHEN and SYDVKM. This CDR3 has 13 amino acids. The chain links TRBV28 to TRBJ2-5; 7 bases are a match to TRBD1. This receptor was obtained from a woman aged 35 to 49 who had recovered from COVID-19. Source material: peripheral blood. The CDR3 DNA is TGTGCCAGCAGTTCCACAGGGGAAGAGACCCAGTACTTC. This codes for CASSSTGEETQYF.